The present T cell receptor (beta chain) was sequenced within a study of yellow fever vaccine responses in identical twins. General study points: In identical twins, vaccine T cell responses appeared partly shared and partly individual.

TCRdb fed the RT-PCR reads into MiXCR, producing one record per CDR3 protein. The sample includes under 6,000 distinct CDR3 sequences, over 65% of them seen just once. The V end was cut by 4 bases, the J end by 0 bases, with 10 bases between. The CDR3 covers 14 residues. CDR1 and CDR2 (germline): SQVTM, ANQGSEA. In the case of this clonotype: Its antigen is as yet unknown.

The sample in question was T cells from blood (PBMCs), unsorted or a sorted subset (not recorded which), obtained before or after yellow fever vaccination (not recorded which). The receptor was derived from a woman between 18 and 29 years old who received the yellow fever vaccine. This chain uses TRBV29-1 with TRBJ2-1; D not resolved. CDR3 coding DNA: TGCAGCGTTGTACCAGTAGACTCCTACAATGAGCAGTTCTTC. Amino acid sequence: CSVVPVDSYNEQFF.